This entry is about one T cell receptor beta chain. The antigen it binds to is not known. Per-nucleotide qualities are absent, and no much larger clonotype sits a single base away. The sample originates from a study of CD8+CD57+ T cells in acquired aplastic anemia (dated by TCRdb to about 2018). For the study in its entirety: On average, sorted CD4+ and CD8+ cells yielded around 3.4 ug of extracted DNA, with a range of about 0.19 to 30 ug. Mean read counts for healthy donor samples were about 10.8 million for CD4+ cells and 11.0 million for CD8+ cells. Overall results and qualifications from the work: Although roughly 29 CD8+ CDR3 sequences were shared by patients and controls, these sequences appeared highly expressed in patients and within the immunodominant clones of patients. Between patients and healthy controls, no significant difference in CD8+ Simpson's diversity was found (P=0.060).

TCR beta VDJ combination and CDR3 sequence profiling used genomic DNA as the template. TCR repertoire sequencing was run on an Illumina HiSeq 2000. Regarding the original processing steps: TRBV/TRBJ rearrangement plots, CDR3 size and DJ length profiles, and Simpson's diversity index were used to assess repertoires. Whichever DNA sequence was most abundant in the deep sequencing data was defined as the immunodominant clone. CDR3 amino acid sequences were screened for sharing across subjects and were compared with published repertoires and the VDJdb database. The public sequencing data were trimmed at Q25 with fastp and processed into clonotypes with MiXCR by TCRdb, which kept only in-frame beta chains. Merged by CDR3 protein, the rows form single entries marked with the most common genes and DNA. The V and J calls here are based on TCRdb, not the publication. This sample has about 180,000 distinct CDR3 sequences in its table, and 40% to 50% of those were observed once. Around 2.9% of the sample rests with the top ten.

TCR repertoires of sorted CD4+ and CD8+ blood T cells from severe aplastic anemia patients and healthy subjects were deep-sequenced in the study. Ficoll-Paque density gradient centrifugation was used to isolate peripheral blood mononuclear cells. Before DNA extraction, CD4+ and CD8+ T cells were sorted by FACS or by magnetic beads. This clonotype was sampled from a human donor in good health. Sequenced: sorted CD4+, CD8+, or CD8+CD57+ T cells (not recorded which) from PBMCs.

The CDR3 protein is CASSQRGGSPLHF. The base sequence is TGTGCCAGCAGCCAGCGCGGGGGGTCACCCCTCCACTTT. The chain joins TRBV13 to TRBJ1-6, with TRBD1 perhaps the D gene, on 5 matching bases. CDR1 and CDR2 are read off the germline V gene (reference sequence) as PRHDT and FYEKMQ. The V and J ends are trimmed by 5 bases and 10 bases, leaving 12 bases between them. Measured from the cysteine to the phenylalanine, the CDR3 is 13 residues long. The only DNA kept is the CDR3, 39 bases in frame from the first base.